The clone carrying this T cell receptor beta chain appeared a few times. The target antigen is unknown. V was trimmed by 3 bases and J by 7 bases, leaving 13 bases between them. The germline CDR1 and CDR2 sequences are SGHTA and FQGNSA. The CDR3 sequence is 15 residues long. TCRdb recomputed calls from the reads with MiXCR, one row per CDR3 protein. The sample holds approximately 170,000 distinct CDR3 sequences; 17% are singletons and the top ten take under 20%. These data originate in a study of T cell repertoires in cytomegalovirus infection. About the study: TCR beta signatures that were public indicated CMV infection and matching HLA type. The study's findings and limits: HLA-C-restricted, CMV-specific TCR beta clonotypes were dominant ex vivo. Summed frequency of shared TCR beta families picked out CMV carriers who also had the relevant HLA.

The rearrangement joins TRBV7-2 to TRBJ1-6; possibly TRBD1 for D (5 bases). Sequencing was carried out using CD8+ T cells from PBMCs. This TCR was recovered from a human donor in good health (CMV status not recorded). Some clones in this sample may be carry-over from other donors' samples. Written as DNA, the CDR3 is TGTGCCAGCAGCTTCGGGGCAGGCGAAAATTCACCCCTCCACTTT. Its translation is CASSFGAGENSPLHF.